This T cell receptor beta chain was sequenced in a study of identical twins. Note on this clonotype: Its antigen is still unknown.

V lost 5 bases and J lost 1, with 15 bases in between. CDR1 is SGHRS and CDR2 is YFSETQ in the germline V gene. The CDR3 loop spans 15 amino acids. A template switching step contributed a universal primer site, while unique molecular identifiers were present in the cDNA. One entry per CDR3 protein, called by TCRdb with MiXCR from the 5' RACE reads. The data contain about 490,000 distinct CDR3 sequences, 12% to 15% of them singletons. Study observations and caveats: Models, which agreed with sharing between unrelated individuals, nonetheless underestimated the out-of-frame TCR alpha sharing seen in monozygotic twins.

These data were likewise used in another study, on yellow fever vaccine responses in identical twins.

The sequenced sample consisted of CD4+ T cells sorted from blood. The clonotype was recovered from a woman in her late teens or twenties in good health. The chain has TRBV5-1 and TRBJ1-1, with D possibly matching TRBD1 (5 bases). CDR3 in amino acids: CASRRGDPANTEAFF. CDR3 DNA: TGCGCCAGCAGGCGGGGGGACCCAGCGAACACTGAAGCTTTCTTT.